The sequence of this T cell receptor beta chain was determined in a study of blood T cell repertoires in COVID-19. Trimming shortened V by 4 bases and J by 4 bases, and 17 bases separated the two germline ends. The CDR3 totals 15 residues. Germline CDR1 is SGHTA and CDR2 is FQGNSA. Generated by immunoSEQ multiplex PCR, the TCRdb table keeps only in-frame clones and is missing some. The sample has about 210,000 clones, around 80% seen once; the top ten hold about 7%. This receptor was identified in a woman in her sixties or seventies with acute or convalescent COVID-19. The chain links TRBV7-2 to TRBJ2-7, with D maybe TRBD2 (5 bases). Sequenced input: peripheral blood. The CDR3 DNA is TGTGCCAGCAGCTCGGACTGGAACCAACTTTACGAGCAGTACTTC. As protein: CASSSDWNQLYEQYF.